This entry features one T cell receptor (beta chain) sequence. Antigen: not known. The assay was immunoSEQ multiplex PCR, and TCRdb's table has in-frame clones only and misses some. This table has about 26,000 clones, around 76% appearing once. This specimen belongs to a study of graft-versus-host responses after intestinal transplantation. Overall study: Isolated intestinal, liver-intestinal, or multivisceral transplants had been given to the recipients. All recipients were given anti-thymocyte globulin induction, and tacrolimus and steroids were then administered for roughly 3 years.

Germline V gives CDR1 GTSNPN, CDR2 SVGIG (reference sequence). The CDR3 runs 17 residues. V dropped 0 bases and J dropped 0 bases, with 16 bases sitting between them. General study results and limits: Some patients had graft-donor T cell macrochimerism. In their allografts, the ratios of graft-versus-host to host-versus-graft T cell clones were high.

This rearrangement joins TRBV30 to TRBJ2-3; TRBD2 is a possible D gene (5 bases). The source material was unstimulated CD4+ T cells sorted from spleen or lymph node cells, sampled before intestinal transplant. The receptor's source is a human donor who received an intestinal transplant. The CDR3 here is CAWSVGGGGPSTDTQYF. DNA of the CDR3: TGTGCCTGGAGTGTAGGTGGCGGAGGCCCTAGCACAGATACGCAGTATTTT.